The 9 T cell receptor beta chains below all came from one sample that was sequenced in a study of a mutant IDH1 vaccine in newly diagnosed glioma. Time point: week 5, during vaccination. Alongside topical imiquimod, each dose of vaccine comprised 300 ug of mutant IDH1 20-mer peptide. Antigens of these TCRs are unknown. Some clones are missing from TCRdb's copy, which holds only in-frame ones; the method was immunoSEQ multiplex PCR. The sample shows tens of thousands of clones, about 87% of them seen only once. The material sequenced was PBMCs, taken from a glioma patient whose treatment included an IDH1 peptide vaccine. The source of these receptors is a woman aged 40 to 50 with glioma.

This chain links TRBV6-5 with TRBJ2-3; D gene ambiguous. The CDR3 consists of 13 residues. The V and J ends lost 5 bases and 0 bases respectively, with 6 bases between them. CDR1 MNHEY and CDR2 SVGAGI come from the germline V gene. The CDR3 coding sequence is TGTGCCAGCAGTCATCCTAGCACAGATACGCAGTATTTT. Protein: CASSHPSTDTQYF.

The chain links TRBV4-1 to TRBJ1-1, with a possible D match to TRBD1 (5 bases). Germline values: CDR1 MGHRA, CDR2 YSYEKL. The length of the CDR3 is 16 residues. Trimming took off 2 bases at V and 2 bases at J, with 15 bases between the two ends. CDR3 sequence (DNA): TGCGCCAGCAGCCAACCCGGAAGAGGGGTTAACACTGAAGCTTTCTTT. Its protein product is CASSQPGRGVNTEAFF.

The CDR3 sequence: CASSYKGSFEAFF. As DNA, the CDR3 is TGTGCCAGCAGTTACAAGGGGTCGTTTGAAGCTTTCTTT. The chain employs TRBV6-5 and TRBJ1-1, with D perhaps TRBD1 (5 bases). Germline V lookup: CDR1 MNHEY, CDR2 SVGAGI. CDR3 size: 13 residues. V lost 2 bases and J lost 7, with 11 bases in between.

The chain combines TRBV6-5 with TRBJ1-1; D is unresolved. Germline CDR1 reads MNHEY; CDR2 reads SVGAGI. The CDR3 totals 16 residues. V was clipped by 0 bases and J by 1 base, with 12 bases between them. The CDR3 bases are TGTGCCAGCAGTTACTCGATTTCGGACGGGAACACTGAAGCTTTCTTT. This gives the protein CASSYSISDGNTEAFF.

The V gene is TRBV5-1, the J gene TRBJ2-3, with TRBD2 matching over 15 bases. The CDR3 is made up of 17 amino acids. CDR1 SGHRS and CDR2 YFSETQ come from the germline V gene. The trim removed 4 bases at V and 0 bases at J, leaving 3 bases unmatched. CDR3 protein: CASSPGLAGGSTDTQYF. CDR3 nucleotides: TGCGCCAGCAGCCCGGGACTAGCGGGGGGAAGCACAGATACGCAGTATTTT.

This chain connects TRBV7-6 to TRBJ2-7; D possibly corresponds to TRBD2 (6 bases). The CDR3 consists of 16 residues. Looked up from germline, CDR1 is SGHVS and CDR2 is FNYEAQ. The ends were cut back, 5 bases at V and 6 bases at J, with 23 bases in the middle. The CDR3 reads CASSRTGSSGGIEQYF. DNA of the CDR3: TGTGCCAGCAGCCGTACAGGCTCATCTGGGGGGATCGAGCAGTACTTC.

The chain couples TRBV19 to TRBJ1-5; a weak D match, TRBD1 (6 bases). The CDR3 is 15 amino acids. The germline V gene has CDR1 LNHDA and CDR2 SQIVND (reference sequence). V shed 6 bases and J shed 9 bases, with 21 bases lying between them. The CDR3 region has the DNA TGTGCCAGTAGGGAGGCGGACAGCCCCTTTGCGCCCCAGCATTTT. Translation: CASREADSPFAPQHF.

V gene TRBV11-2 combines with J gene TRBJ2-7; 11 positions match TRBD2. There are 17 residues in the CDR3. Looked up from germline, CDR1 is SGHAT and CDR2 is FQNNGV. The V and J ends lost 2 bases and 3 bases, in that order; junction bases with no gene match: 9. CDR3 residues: CASSLTLAGGGDYEQYF. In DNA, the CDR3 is TGTGCCAGCAGCTTAACTCTAGCGGGGGGCGGGGACTACGAGCAGTACTTC.

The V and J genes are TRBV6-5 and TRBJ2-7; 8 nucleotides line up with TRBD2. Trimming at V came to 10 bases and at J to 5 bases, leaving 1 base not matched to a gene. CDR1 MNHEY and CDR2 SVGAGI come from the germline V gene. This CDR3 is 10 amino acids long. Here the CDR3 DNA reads TGTGCCACCGGGGGGGACGAGCAGTACTTC. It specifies CATGGDEQYF.